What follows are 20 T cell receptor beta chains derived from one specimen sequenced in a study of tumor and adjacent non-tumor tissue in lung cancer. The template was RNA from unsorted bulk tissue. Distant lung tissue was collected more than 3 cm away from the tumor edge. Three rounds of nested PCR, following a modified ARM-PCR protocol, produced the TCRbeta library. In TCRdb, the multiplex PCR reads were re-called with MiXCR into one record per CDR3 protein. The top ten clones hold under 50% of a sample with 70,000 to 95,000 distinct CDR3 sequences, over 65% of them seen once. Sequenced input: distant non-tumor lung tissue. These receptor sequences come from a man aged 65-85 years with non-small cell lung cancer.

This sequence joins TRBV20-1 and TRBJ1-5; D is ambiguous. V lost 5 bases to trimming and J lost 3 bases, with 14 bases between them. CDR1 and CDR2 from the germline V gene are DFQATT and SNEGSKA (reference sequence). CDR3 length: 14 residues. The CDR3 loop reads CSAPIPGNNQPQHF. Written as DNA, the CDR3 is TGCAGTGCTCCGATACCCGGGAACAATCAGCCCCAGCATTTT.

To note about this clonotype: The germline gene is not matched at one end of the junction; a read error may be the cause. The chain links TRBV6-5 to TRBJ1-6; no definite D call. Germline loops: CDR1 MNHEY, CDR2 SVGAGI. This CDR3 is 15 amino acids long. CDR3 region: CTSRYSDGKNSPLNF. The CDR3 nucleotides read TGTACCAGCCGTTATTCCGACGGTAAAAATTCACCCCTAAACTTT.

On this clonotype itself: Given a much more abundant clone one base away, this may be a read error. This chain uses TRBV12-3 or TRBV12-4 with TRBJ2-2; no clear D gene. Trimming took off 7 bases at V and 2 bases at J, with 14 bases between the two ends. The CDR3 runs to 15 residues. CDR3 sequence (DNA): TGTGCCAGCACTTTGTACAGCACCAACACCGGGGAGCTGTTTTTT. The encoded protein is CASTLYSTNTGELFF.

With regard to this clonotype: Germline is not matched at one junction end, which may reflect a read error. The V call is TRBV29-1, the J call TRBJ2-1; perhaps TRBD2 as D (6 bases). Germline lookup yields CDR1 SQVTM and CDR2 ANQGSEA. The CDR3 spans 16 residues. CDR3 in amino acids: CSVEGVPCREYNEQIF. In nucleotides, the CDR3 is TGCAGCGTTGAGGGAGTCCCCTGTCGGGAGTACAATGAGCAGATCTTC.

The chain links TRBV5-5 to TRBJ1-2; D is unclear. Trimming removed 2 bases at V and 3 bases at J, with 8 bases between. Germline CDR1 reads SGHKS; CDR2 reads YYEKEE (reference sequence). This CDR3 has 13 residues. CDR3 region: CASSLTLDYGYTF. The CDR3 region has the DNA TGTGCCAGCAGCTTAACACTAGACTATGGCTACACCTTC.

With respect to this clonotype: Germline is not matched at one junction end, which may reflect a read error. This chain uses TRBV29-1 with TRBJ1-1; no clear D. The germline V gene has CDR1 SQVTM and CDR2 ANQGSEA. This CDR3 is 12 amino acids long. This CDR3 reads CRVVAEMSDAFF. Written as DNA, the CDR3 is TGCAGGGTTGTGGCGGAGATGTCTGATGCTTTCTTT.

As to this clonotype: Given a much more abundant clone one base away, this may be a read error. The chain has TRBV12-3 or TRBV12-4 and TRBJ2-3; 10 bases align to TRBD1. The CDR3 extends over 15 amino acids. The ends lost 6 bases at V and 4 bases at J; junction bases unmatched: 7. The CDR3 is CASRNDRGLADTQYF. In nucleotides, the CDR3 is TGTGCCAGCAGAAACGACAGGGGGCTGGCAGATACGCAGTATTTT.

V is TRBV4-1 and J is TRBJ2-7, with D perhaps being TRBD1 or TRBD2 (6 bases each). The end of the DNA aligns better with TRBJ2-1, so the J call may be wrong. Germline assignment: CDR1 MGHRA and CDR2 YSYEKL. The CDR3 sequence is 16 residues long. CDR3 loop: CASSRTLAGEGDKQFF. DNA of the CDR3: TGCGCCAGCAGCCGGACACTAGCTGGAGAGGGGGACAAGCAGTTCTTC.

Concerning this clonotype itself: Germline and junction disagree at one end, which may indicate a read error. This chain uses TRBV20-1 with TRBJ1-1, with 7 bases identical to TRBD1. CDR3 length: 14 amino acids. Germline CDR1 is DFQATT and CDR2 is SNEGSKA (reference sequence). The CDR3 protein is CSARPFTGEGEVFF. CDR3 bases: TGCAGTGCTAGACCATTCACAGGGGAGGGTGAAGTTTTCTTT.

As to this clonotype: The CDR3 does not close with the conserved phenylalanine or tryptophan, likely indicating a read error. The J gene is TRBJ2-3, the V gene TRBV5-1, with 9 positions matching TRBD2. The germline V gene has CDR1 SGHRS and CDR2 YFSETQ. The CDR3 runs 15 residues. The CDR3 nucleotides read TGCTCCAGCAGCTCCTTAGCGGGAGAAGCAGATACGCAGTATATT. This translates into CSSSSLAGEADTQYI.

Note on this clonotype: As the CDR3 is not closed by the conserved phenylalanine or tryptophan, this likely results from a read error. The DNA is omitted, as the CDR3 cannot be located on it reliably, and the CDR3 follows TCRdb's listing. The CDR3 is CSVWTERTTL. The J gene is TRBJ1-2, the V gene TRBV29-1. CDR1 and CDR2 from the germline V gene are SQVTM and ANQGSEA. The CDR3 spans 10 amino acids, including both terminal residues.

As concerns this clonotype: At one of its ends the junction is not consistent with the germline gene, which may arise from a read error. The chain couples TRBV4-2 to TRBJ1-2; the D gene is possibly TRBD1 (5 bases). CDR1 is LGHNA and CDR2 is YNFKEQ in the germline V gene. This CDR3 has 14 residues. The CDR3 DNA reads TGTGCCAGCAGACCGTTACAGGAAAACTATGGCTACTCCTTC. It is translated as CASRPLQENYGYSF.

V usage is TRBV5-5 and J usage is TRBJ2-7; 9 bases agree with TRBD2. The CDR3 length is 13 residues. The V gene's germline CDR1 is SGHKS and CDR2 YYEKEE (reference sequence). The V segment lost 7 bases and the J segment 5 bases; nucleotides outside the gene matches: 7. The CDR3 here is CASQSAGGDEQYF. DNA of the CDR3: TGTGCCAGCCAAAGCGCGGGAGGGGACGAGCAGTACTTC.

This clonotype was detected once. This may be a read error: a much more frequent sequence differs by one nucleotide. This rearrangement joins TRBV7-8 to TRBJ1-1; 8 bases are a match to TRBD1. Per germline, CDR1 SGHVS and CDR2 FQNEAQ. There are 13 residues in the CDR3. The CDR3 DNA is TGTGCCAGCAACTTAACAGGGGGCACTGAAGCTTTCTTT. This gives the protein CASNLTGGTEAFF.

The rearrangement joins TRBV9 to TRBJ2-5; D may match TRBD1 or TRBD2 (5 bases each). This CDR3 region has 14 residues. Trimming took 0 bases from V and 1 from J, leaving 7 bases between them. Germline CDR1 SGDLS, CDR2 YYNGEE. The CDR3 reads CASSVGGIQETQYF. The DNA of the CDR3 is TGTGCCAGCAGCGTAGGGGGGATCCAAGAGACCCAGTACTTC.

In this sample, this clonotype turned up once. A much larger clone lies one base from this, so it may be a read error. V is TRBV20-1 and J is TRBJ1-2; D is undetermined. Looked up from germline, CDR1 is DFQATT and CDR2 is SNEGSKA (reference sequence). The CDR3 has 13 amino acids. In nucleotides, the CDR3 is TGCAGTTCTAGAATTCCGGACGGGTATGGCTACACCTTC. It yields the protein CSSRIPDGYGYTF.

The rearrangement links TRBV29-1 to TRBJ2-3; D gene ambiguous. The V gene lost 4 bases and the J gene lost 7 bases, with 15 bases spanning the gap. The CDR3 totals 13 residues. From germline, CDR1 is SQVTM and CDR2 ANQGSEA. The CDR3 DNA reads TGCAGCGTTGTGTGGACCTCTCCGTATACGCAGTATTTT. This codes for CSVVWTSPYTQYF.

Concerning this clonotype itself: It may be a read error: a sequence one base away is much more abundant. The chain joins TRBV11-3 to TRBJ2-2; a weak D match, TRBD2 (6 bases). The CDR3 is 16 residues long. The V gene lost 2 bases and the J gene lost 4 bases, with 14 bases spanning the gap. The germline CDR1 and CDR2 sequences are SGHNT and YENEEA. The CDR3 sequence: CASSLSKTGGTGELFF. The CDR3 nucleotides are TGTGCCAGCAGCTTATCGAAAACCGGGGGCACCGGGGAGCTGTTTTTT.

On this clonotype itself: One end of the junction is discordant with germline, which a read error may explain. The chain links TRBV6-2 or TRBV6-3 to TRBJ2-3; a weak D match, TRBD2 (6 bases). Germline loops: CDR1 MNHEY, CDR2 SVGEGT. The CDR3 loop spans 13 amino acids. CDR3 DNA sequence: TGTGCCGGCGTAGCGGTATTTAGGGGTACGCAGTGTTTT. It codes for CAGVAVFRGTQCF.

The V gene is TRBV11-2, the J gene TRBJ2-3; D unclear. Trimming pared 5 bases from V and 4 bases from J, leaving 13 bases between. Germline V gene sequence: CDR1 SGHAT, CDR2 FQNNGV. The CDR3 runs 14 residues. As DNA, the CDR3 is TGTGCCAGCAGCCGACACGGGTACGCAGATACGCAGTATTTT. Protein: CASSRHGYADTQYF.